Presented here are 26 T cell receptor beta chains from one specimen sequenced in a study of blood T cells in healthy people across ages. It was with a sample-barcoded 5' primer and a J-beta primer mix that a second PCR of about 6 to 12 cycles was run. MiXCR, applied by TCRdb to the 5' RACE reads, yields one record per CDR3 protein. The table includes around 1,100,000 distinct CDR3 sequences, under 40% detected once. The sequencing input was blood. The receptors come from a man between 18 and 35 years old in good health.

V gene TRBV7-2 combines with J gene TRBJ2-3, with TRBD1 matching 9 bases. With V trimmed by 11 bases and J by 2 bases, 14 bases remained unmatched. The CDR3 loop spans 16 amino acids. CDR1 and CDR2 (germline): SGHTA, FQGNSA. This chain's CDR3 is CADSAPGQGFTDTQYF. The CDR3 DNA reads TGTGCCGACAGCGCGCCCGGACAGGGGTTCACAGATACGCAGTATTTT.

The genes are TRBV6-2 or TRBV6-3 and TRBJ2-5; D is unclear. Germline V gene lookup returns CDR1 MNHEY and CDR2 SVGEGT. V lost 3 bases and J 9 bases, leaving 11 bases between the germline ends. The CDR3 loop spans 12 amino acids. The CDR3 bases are TGTGCCAGCAGTTATCCGGCTCAGGCCCAGTACTTC. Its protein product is CASSYPAQAQYF.

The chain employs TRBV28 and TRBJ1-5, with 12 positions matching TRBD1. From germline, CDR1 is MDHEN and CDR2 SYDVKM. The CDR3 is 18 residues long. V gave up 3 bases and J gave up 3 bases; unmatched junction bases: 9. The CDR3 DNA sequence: TGTGCCAGCAGTTTCGGGACAGGGGGCCCGTCCCTCAATCAGCCCCAGCATTTT. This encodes CASSFGTGGPSLNQPQHF. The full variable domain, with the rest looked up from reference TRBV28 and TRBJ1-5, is DVKVTQSSRYLVKRTGEKVFLECVQDMDHENMFWYRQDPGLGLRLIYFSYDVKMKEKGDIPEGYSVSREKKERFSLILESASTNQTSMYLCASSFGTGGPSLNQPQHFGDGTRLSIL.

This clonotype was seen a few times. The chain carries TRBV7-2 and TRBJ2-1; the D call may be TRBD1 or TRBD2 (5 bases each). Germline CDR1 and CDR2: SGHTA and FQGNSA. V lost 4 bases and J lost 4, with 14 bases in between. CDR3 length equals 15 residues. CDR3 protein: CASSSGRTSYNEQFF. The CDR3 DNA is TGTGCCAGCAGCTCGGGACGGACTTCGTACAATGAGCAGTTCTTC. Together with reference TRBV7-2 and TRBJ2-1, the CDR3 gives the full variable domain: GAGVSQSPSNKVTEKGKDVELRCDPISGHTALYWYRQSLGQGLEFLIYFQGNSAPDKSGLPSDRFSAERTGGSVSTLTIQRTQQEDSAVYLCASSSGRTSYNEQFFGPGTRLTVL.

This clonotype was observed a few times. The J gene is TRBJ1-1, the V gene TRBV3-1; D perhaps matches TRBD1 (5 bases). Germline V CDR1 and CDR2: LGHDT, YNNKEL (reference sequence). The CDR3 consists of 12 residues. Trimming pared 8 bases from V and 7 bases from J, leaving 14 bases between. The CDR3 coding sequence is TGTGCCAGCTTACAGTTCGGGGGTGAAGCTTTCTTT. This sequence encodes CASLQFGGEAFF.

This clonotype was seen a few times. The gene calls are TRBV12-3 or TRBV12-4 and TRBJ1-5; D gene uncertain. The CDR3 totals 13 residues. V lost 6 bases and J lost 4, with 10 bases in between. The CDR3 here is CASSLTRNQPQHF. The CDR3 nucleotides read TGTGCCAGCAGCCTCACACGGAATCAGCCCCAGCATTTT.

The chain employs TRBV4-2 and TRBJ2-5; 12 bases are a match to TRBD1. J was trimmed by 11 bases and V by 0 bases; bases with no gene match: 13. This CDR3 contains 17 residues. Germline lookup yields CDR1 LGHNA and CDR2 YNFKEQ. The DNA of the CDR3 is TGTGCCAGCAGCCAAGATTGGGACAGGGGGCCGAGGAATGAGCAGTACTTC. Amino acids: CASSQDWDRGPRNEQYF.

The CDR3 loop reads CSVERAGGFSYNEQFF. CDR3 in DNA: TGCAGCGTTGAGCGCGCGGGGGGGTTTTCCTACAATGAGCAGTTCTTC. J is TRBJ2-1 and V is TRBV29-1, with 9 bases matching TRBD2. Germline CDR1 is SQVTM and CDR2 is ANQGSEA. The CDR3 contains 16 residues. V trimming: 3 bases; J trimming: 1 base; junction bases outside the gene matches: 7.

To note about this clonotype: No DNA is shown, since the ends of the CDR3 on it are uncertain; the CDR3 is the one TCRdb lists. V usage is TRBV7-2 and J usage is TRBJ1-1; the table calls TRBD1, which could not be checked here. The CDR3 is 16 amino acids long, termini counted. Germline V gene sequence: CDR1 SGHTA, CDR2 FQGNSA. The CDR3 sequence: CASSLVALGANTETFF.

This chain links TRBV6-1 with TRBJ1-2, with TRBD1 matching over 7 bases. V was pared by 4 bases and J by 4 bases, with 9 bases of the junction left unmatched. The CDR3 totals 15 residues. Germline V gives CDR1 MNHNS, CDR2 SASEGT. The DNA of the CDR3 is TGTGCCAGCAGTGGGGGAGGACAGGATCTCTATGGCTACACCTTC. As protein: CASSGGGQDLYGYTF.

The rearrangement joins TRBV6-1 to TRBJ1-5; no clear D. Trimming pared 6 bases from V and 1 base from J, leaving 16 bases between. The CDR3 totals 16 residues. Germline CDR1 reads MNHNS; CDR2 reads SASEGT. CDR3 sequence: CASSLESPISNQPQHF. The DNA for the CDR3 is TGTGCCAGCAGCCTGGAATCGCCCATAAGCAATCAGCCCCAGCATTTT.

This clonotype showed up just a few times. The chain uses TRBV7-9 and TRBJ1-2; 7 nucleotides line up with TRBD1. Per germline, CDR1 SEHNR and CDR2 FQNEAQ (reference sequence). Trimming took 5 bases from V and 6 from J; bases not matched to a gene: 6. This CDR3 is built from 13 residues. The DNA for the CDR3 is TGTGCCAGCAGCCAGGGACAGAGGGATGGCTACACCTTC. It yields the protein CASSQGQRDGYTF.

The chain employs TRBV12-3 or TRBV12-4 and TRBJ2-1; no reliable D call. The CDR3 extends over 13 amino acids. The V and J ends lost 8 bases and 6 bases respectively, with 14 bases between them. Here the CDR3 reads CASRKISGNEQFF. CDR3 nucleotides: TGTGCCAGCCGTAAGATATCGGGCAATGAGCAGTTCTTC.

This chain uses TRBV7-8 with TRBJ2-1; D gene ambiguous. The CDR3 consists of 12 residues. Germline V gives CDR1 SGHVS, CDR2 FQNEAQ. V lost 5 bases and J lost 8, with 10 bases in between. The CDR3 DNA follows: TGTGCCAGCAGCCAAGCTGTCGATGAGCAGTTCTTC. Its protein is CASSQAVDEQFF.

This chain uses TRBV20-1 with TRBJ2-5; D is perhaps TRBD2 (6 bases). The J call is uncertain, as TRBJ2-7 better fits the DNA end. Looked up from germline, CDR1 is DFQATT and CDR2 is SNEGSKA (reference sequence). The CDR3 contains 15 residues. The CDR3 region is CSAADGGSVTCEQYF. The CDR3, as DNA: TGCAGTGCCGCGGATGGGGGGAGTGTTACCTGCGAGCAGTACTTC.

DNA for the CDR3: TGTGCCTGGAGTTCGGAGGAAGAGACCCAGTACTTC. Encoded protein: CAWSSEEETQYF. This chain uses TRBV30 with TRBJ2-5, with a tentative D call TRBD2 (5 bases). CDR3 length: 12 amino acids. The germline CDR1 and CDR2 sequences are GTSNPN and SVGIG (reference sequence). Trimming took off 2 bases at V and 3 bases at J, with 7 bases between the two ends.

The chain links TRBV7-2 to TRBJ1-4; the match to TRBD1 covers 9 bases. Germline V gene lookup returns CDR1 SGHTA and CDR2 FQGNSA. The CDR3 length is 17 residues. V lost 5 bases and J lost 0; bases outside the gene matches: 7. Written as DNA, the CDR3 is TGTGCCAGCAGCGTACGACAGGGGGAAGCAACTAATGAAAAACTGTTTTTT. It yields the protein CASSVRQGEATNEKLFF. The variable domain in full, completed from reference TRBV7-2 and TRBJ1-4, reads GAGVSQSPSNKVTEKGKDVELRCDPISGHTALYWYRQSLGQGLEFLIYFQGNSAPDKSGLPSDRFSAERTGGSVSTLTIQRTQQEDSAVYLCASSVRQGEATNEKLFFGSGTQLSVL.

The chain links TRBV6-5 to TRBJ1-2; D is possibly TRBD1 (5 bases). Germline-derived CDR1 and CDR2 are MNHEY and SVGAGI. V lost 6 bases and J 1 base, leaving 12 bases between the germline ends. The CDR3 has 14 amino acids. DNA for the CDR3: TGTGCCAGCAGAACCAGGGTTATTAACTATGGCTACACCTTC. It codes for CASRTRVINYGYTF.

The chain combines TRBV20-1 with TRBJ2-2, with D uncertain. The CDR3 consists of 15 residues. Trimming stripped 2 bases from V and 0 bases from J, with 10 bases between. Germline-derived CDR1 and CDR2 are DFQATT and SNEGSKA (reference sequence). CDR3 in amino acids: CSARPSSSNTGELFF. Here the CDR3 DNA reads TGCAGTGCTAGACCATCATCCTCGAACACCGGGGAGCTGTTTTTT.

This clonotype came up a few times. This CDR3 is CAGVRQGQSNYGYTF. In DNA, the CDR3 is TGTGCCGGGGTTCGACAGGGGCAGTCTAACTATGGCTACACCTTC. The chain has TRBV30 and TRBJ1-2, with 8 bases aligning to TRBD1. The length of the CDR3 is 15 residues. Germline V CDR1 and CDR2: GTSNPN, SVGIG (reference sequence). Trimming at V came to 8 bases and at J to 0 bases, leaving 11 bases not matched to a gene.

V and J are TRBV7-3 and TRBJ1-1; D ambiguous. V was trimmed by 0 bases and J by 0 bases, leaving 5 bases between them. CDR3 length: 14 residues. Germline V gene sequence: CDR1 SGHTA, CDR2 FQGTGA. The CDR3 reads CASSLTFVNTEAFF. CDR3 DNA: TGTGCCAGCAGCTTAACGTTTGTGAACACTGAAGCTTTCTTT.

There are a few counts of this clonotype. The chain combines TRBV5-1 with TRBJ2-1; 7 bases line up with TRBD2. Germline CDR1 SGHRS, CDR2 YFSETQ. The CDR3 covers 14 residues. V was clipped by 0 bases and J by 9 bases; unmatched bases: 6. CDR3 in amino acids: CASSLDVAGVEQFF. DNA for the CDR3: TGCGCCAGCAGCTTGGATGTGGCGGGGGTTGAGCAGTTCTTC.

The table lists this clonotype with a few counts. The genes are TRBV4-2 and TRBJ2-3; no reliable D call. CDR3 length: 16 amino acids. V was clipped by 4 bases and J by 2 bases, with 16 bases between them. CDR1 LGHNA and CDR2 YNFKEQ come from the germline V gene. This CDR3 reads CASSRGNLIATDTQYF. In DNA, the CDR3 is TGTGCCAGCAGCCGGGGTAACCTAATCGCCACAGATACGCAGTATTTT.

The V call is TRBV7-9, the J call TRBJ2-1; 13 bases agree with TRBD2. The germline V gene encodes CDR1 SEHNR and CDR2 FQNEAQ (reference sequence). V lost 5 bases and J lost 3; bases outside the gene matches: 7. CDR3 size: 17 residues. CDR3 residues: CASSPTSGGLFYNEQFF. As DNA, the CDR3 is TGTGCCAGCAGCCCGACTAGCGGGGGGCTCTTCTACAATGAGCAGTTCTTC.

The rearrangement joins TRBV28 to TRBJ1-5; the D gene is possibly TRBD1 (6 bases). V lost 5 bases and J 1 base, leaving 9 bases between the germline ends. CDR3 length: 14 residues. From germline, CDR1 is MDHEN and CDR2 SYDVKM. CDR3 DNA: TGTGCCAGCAGTGGGACACCAAGCAATCAGCCCCAGCATTTT. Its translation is CASSGTPSNQPQHF.

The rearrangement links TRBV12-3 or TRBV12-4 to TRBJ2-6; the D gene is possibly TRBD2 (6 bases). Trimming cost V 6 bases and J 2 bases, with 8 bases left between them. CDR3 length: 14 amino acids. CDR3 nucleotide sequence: TGTGCCAGCAGGGAGGGGCCTGGGGCCAACGTCCTGACTTTC. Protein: CASREGPGANVLTF.